This passage covers 6 T cell receptor beta chains from one sample sequenced in a study of T cell changes during pregnancy in multiple sclerosis. Sequenced by immunoSEQ multiplex PCR; TCRdb stores in-frame clones only, minus some. There are under 85,000 clones in the sample; 90% occur only once, and more than 9% lies in the top ten. Source: peripheral blood, taken after pregnancy. All receptors come from a female donor in good health, enrolled as a control in a pregnancy study.

The CDR3: CASSAGGSYEQYF. In nucleotides, the CDR3 is TGTGCCAGCAGCGCAGGGGGATCCTACGAGCAGTACTTC. This chain uses TRBV9 with TRBJ2-7, with 7 bases that match TRBD1. Trimming removed 3 bases from V and 1 base from J; junction bases left unmatched: 1. Germline CDR1 SGDLS, CDR2 YYNGEE. This CDR3 is built from 13 residues. Together with reference TRBV9 and TRBJ2-7, the CDR3 gives the full variable domain: DSGVTQTPKHLITATGQRVTLRCSPRSGDLSVYWYQQSLDQGLQFLIQYYNGEERAKGNILERFSAQQFPDLHSELNLSSLELGDSALYFCASSAGGSYEQYFGPGTRLTVT.

The CDR3 DNA reads as TGTGCCAGCAGTGAAGGTAGGGGGTCCCTACTGGGGGAGCAGTACTTC. Protein product: CASSEGRGSLLGEQYF. The V and J genes are TRBV2 and TRBJ2-7; tentatively, D is TRBD1 (6 bases). CDR3 length: 16 amino acids. The V and J ends lost 1 base and 7 bases respectively, with 20 bases between them. CDR1 and CDR2 (germline): SNHLY, FYNNEI.

The V gene is TRBV27, the J gene TRBJ2-7, with no clear D. CDR3 length: 13 amino acids. With 3 bases removed from V and 3 bases from J, the gap between germline ends came to 9 bases. Looked up from germline, CDR1 is MNHEY and CDR2 is SMNVEV (reference sequence). CDR3 loop: CASSFADRYEQYF. In DNA form, the CDR3 reads TGTGCCAGCAGTTTCGCGGATCGCTACGAGCAGTACTTC.

This clone appeared a single time. The chain employs TRBV11-2 and TRBJ1-3, with D unclear. Germline CDR1 reads SGHAT; CDR2 reads FQNNGV. The CDR3 contains 15 residues. Deletions cut 3 bases from V and 2 bases from J, with 11 bases between. The CDR3 region has the DNA TGTGCCAGCAGCTTCGGAGGGTCGCCTGGAAACACCATATATTTT. Its translation: CASSFGGSPGNTIYF.

V gene TRBV5-4 combines with J gene TRBJ1-1; the D is unclear. V lost 5 bases, J lost 4 bases, and 9 bases lay in between. The CDR3 extends over 12 amino acids. Germline loops: CDR1 SGHNT, CDR2 YYREEE (reference sequence). CDR3 bases: TGTGCCAGCAGTTCCCCCGGCACTGAAGCTTTCTTT. It specifies CASSSPGTEAFF.

The chain uses TRBV2 and TRBJ2-1, with 7 nucleotides matching TRBD1. V gave up 3 bases and J gave up 0 bases; unmatched junction bases: 2. The germline CDR1 and CDR2 sequences are SNHLY and FYNNEI. This CDR3 is 15 amino acids long. The CDR3 reads CASSEDRSSYNEQFF. The CDR3 nucleotides are TGTGCCAGCAGTGAGGACAGGTCCTCCTACAATGAGCAGTTCTTC.